The 19 T cell receptor beta chains below all came from one sample that was sequenced in a study of metastatic and nonmetastatic thyroid tumors. TCRdb re-clonotyped the PCR reads via MiXCR. The sample holds about 23,000 clones, roughly 20% seen once. Nobody among the patients had been given any treatment before thyroid surgery. The sample comprised blood. These receptors originate from a female donor with papillary thyroid cancer or a benign thyroid nodule (not recorded which). Some clones in this sample may be carry-over from other donors' samples.

In its sample, this clone was seen many times. This sequence joins TRBV7-2 and TRBJ1-2; the match to TRBD1 covers 9 bases. There are 14 residues in the CDR3. The germline gives CDR1 SGHTA, CDR2 FQGNSA. Losses at the gene ends were 6 bases for V and 7 bases for J; bases not matched to a gene: 9. The CDR3 DNA reads TGTGCCAGCAGACTTACAGGGGGCGCAGGTGGCTACACCTTC. Translating gives CASRLTGGAGGYTF.

There are many counts of this clone. The chain is built from TRBV7-8 and TRBJ2-5; 11 nucleotides line up with TRBD1. The CDR3 has 16 amino acids. Trimming at V came to 3 bases and at J to 1 base, leaving 4 bases not matched to a gene. Per the germline V gene, CDR1 is SGHVS and CDR2 is FQNEAQ. The CDR3 loop is CASSLGDRGSQETQYF. The DNA for the CDR3 is TGTGCCAGCAGCTTGGGGGACAGGGGGTCCCAAGAGACCCAGTACTTC.

This clone has a handful of counts. This chain connects TRBV28 to TRBJ2-3; D is possibly TRBD1 or TRBD2 (5 bases each). The CDR3 is made up of 15 amino acids. V was trimmed by 4 bases and J by 0 bases, leaving 11 bases between them. Germline CDR1 and CDR2: MDHEN and SYDVKM. The CDR3: CASSSTGTSTDTQYF. The CDR3 nucleotides are TGTGCCAGCAGTTCCACCGGGACGAGCACAGATACGCAGTATTTT. Using reference TRBV28 and TRBJ2-3 for the parts outside the CDR3, the full variable domain is DVKVTQSSRYLVKRTGEKVFLECVQDMDHENMFWYRQDPGLGLRLIYFSYDVKMKEKGDIPEGYSVSREKKERFSLILESASTNQTSMYLCASSSTGTSTDTQYFGPGTRLTVL.

This clone has a count of ten or more. The chain couples TRBV5-4 to TRBJ2-2; TRBD2 matches at 8 bases. The V and J ends lost 1 base and 5 bases, in that order; junction bases with no gene match: 7. Germline V gene sequence: CDR1 SGHNT, CDR2 YYREEE (reference sequence). The CDR3 contains 16 residues. The CDR3 DNA sequence: TGTGCCAGCAGCTTGACCGGGAGGGCGGGGACCGGGGAGCTGTTTTTT. It encodes CASSLTGRAGTGELFF. Variable domain in full (rest from reference TRBV5-4 and TRBJ2-2): ETGVTQSPTHLIKTRGQQVTLRCSSQSGHNTVSWYQQALGQGPQFIFQYYREEENGRGNFPPRFSGLQFPNYSSELNVNALELDDSALYLCASSLTGRAGTGELFFGEGSRLTVL.

This clone has a count of ten or more. A clone one base away is much larger, so this may be a read error. The J gene is TRBJ2-7, the V gene TRBV4-1; 7 positions match TRBD1. This CDR3 spans 16 amino acids. Germline lookup yields CDR1 MGHRA and CDR2 YSYEKL. The J segment lost 8 bases and the V segment lost 2 bases, leaving 15 bases of the junction unmatched. The CDR3 reads CASSQTTGTERSKQYF. CDR3 nucleotides: TGCGCCAGCAGCCAAACTACCGGGACAGAAAGAAGCAAGCAGTACTTC.

This chain connects TRBV2 to TRBJ2-2, with 10 bases fitting TRBD2. Looked up from germline, CDR1 is SNHLY and CDR2 is FYNNEI. With 7 bases clipped from V and 6 bases from J, the junction kept 5 bases outside the gene matches. The CDR3 contains 14 residues. In DNA form, the CDR3 reads TGTGCCAGCAAACGAGCGGGAGGGCCCGGGGAGCTGTTTTTT. Translated: CASKRAGGPGELFF.

In this sample, this clone is medium-sized (0.01 to 0.1%). The V and J genes are TRBV6-2 or TRBV6-3 and TRBJ1-1; tentatively, D is TRBD1 (5 bases). Germline CDR1 and CDR2: MNHEY and SVGEGT. V was trimmed by 6 bases and J by 7 bases, leaving 9 bases between them. The CDR3 length is 11 residues. In nucleotides, the CDR3 is TGTGCCAGCAGCCTTACAGGTGAAGCTTTCTTT. Protein product: CASSLTGEAFF.

This clone was detected many times. The rearrangement joins TRBV7-2 to TRBJ1-1; no reliable D call. Germline CDR1 and CDR2: SGHTA and FQGNSA. Trimming stripped 2 bases from V and 10 bases from J, with 14 bases between. The CDR3 has 13 residues. CDR3 in amino acids: CASSLKDRHAAFF. The CDR3 DNA sequence: TGTGCCAGCAGCTTAAAGGACCGCCATGCAGCTTTCTTT.

The table lists this clone with many counts. This chain connects TRBV12-3 or TRBV12-4 to TRBJ2-1, with D perhaps given as TRBD1 or TRBD2 (5 bases each). This CDR3 has 14 residues. V lost 2 bases and J 6 bases, leaving 11 bases between the germline ends. The CDR3 region is CASSLNGGANEQFF. The CDR3 nucleotides are TGTGCCAGCAGTTTAAATGGGGGTGCCAATGAGCAGTTCTTC.

This clone was observed a handful of times. The chain joins TRBV6-5 to TRBJ1-3; TRBD1 might be the D (6 bases). In germline, CDR1 is MNHEY, CDR2 SVGAGI. CDR3 length: 15 amino acids. V lost 0 bases and J 0 bases, leaving 6 bases between the germline ends. The CDR3 sequence is CASSYSGASGNTIYF. For the CDR3, the DNA is TGTGCCAGCAGTTACTCGGGGGCCTCTGGAAACACCATATATTTT.

This clone has just one count. CDR3 protein: CSARPGRGPYEQFF. DNA of the CDR3: TGCAGTGCTCGCCCAGGGCGGGGCCCCTACGAGCAGTTCTTC. The chain has TRBV20-1 and TRBJ2-7, with D perhaps matching TRBD2 (6 bases). The DNA matches TRBJ2-1 better at its end, which makes the J call doubtful. Germline V lookup: CDR1 DFQATT, CDR2 SNEGSKA (reference sequence). CDR3 length equals 14 residues.

Of note for this clone: One end of the junction is discordant with germline, which a read error may explain. The V call is TRBV30, the J call TRBJ1-1; no clear D. Germline V gives CDR1 GTSNPN, CDR2 SVGIG (reference sequence). CDR3 size: 11 residues. CDR3 amino acids: CVWSTQGWAFF. The CDR3 coding sequence is TGTGTCTGGAGCACACAAGGGTGGGCTTTCTTT.

There are many counts of this clone. The chain is built from TRBV30 and TRBJ2-3; perhaps TRBD1 as D (6 bases). Per the germline V gene, CDR1 is GTSNPN and CDR2 is SVGIG (reference sequence). The CDR3 has 14 residues. Between the trimmed V and J ends, which lost 0 bases and 2 bases, there was a span of 9 bases. The CDR3 nucleotides read TGTGCCTGGAGTGTAAACAGGGACACAGATACGCAGTATTTT. It encodes CAWSVNRDTDTQYF.

This chain joins TRBV30 and TRBJ2-7, with 8 bases matching TRBD1. CDR3 size: 12 residues. Germline V CDR1 and CDR2: GTSNPN, SVGIG (reference sequence). V dropped 4 bases and J dropped 4; count of bases not matched to a gene: 3. CDR3 DNA sequence: TGTGCCTGGAATACAGGGGGTTACGAGCAGTACTTC. Protein: CAWNTGGYEQYF.

This clone was detected ten times or more. The chain employs TRBV20-1 and TRBJ2-7, with 9 bases matching TRBD1. The CDR3 totals 13 residues. The junction had 6 bases not matched to a gene; V was cut back by 6 bases and J by 3 bases. Germline lookup yields CDR1 DFQATT and CDR2 SNEGSKA (reference sequence). The DNA of the CDR3 is TGCAGTGCCTCGTCGGACAGGGGCTACGAGCAGTACTTC. Its protein is CSASSDRGYEQYF.

This clone was detected ten times or more. The chain employs TRBV20-1 and TRBJ2-7, with no clear D. V was clipped by 0 bases and J by 5 bases, with 5 bases between them. Germline lookup yields CDR1 DFQATT and CDR2 SNEGSKA (reference sequence). The CDR3 covers 11 residues. The CDR3 bases are TGCAGTGCTAGAGACCCTAACGAGCAGTACTTC. Translating gives CSARDPNEQYF.

The gene calls are TRBV6-1 and TRBJ2-7; tentatively, D is TRBD1 (6 bases). The CDR3 is made up of 14 amino acids. The V gene lost 7 bases and the J gene lost 4 bases, with 17 bases spanning the gap. Germline values: CDR1 MNHNS, CDR2 SASEGT. The CDR3 spells CASILQGSMYEQYF. CDR3 nucleotides: TGTGCCAGCATCCTACAGGGTTCTATGTACGAGCAGTACTTC.

This clone was seen at least ten times. This same CDR3 is encoded by further DNA sequences in the sample. The chain employs TRBV20-1 and TRBJ1-2; 8 bases line up with TRBD1. CDR1 is DFQATT and CDR2 is SNEGSKA in the germline V gene (reference sequence). The CDR3 is 13 amino acids. V lost 4 bases and J lost 2; bases outside the gene matches: 3. CDR3 sequence (DNA): TGCAGTGCTACGGACAGGGCGAACTATGGCTACACCTTC. This translates into CSATDRANYGYTF.

The chain combines TRBV18 with TRBJ1-2; no clear D gene. This CDR3 has 16 amino acids. Looked up from germline, CDR1 is KGHSH and CDR2 is LQKENI. Deletions cut 4 bases from V and 3 bases from J, with 18 bases between. As DNA, the CDR3 is TGTGCCAGCTCACTCAGGCAGGCCTCACTCTACTATGGCTACACCTTC. Translation: CASSLRQASLYYGYTF.